This T cell receptor beta chain was recorded in a study of tumor and adjacent non-tumor tissue in lung cancer. Three rounds of nested PCR, following a modified ARM-PCR protocol, produced the TCRbeta library. One entry per CDR3 protein results from TCRdb running MiXCR on the multiplex PCR reads. The table includes some 73,000 distinct CDR3 sequences, roughly 80% detected once. CDR1 and CDR2 from the germline V gene are WSHSY and SAAADI. Germline trimming cut 7 bases from V and 10 bases from J; bases unmatched to any gene: 11. The length of the CDR3 is 13 residues. Study-wide findings and caveats: Tumor repertoires had a smaller top 100 clone share than normal lung. Tumor TCR diversity, when higher, was linked to shorter survival.

With respect to this clonotype: What it binds is not known.

No cell sorting was done before RNA was extracted from the tissue. The normal lung tissue was taken more than 3 cm from the tumor edge. Chemotherapy-naive patients with new lung cancer underwent thoracic surgery in China, August–late 2014. The chain couples TRBV10-2 to TRBJ1-2; 8 bases map to TRBD1. The sequenced material came from distant non-tumor lung tissue. This TCR was recovered from a man aged 55 to 70 with non-small cell lung cancer. The CDR3 DNA reads TGCGCCAGCAATGTTGACAGGGGTAGTGACTACACCTTC. This codes for CASNVDRGSDYTF.